This paragraph reports one T cell receptor (beta chain). The data were taken from a study of cytomegalovirus exposure and HLA in healthy donors. This CDR3 is built from 15 residues. V shed 0 bases, J shed 6 bases, and the junction held 3 bases outside the gene matches. The V gene's germline CDR1 is SGHKS and CDR2 YYEKEE (reference sequence). 13 Jbeta primers and 60 Vbeta primers were used for the PCR. Sequencing was performed with immunoSEQ multiplex PCR; in TCRdb, only in-frame clones are kept and a portion is missing. Among about 91,000 clones listed, 85% to 90% were seen once. This chain joins TRBV5-5 and TRBJ2-3; TRBD2 agrees at 11 bases. This TCR was sampled from a man between 18 and 29 years old in good health and CMV-seronegative. Sequencing input: PBMCs. In DNA, the CDR3 is TGTGCCAGCAGCTTGGTAGCGGGAGGGACCGATACGCAGTATTTT. It specifies CASSLVAGGTDTQYF.